In this sample, the clone carrying this TCR beta chain turned up a few times. TCRdb re-derived calls from the 5' RACE reads in MiXCR, one entry per CDR3 protein. The data contain roughly 250,000 distinct CDR3 sequences, roughly a tenth of them seen just once; the ten biggest clones take up 2.6%. These data originate in a study of CD8 T cells in ankylosing spondylitis. The sample taken for sequencing was blood, either unsorted or a sorted T cell fraction (not recorded which). This sequence originates from a male donor with ankylosing spondylitis or in good health (not recorded which).

The CDR3 DNA is TGTGCCAGCAGCGCCCTGGGCCTAGCGCACGCGAACACCGGGGAGCTGTTTTTT. Translating it yields CASSALGLAHANTGELFF. The rearrangement joins TRBV11-2 to TRBJ2-2; tentatively, D is TRBD2 (6 bases). Trimming left V 5 bases short and J 0 bases short, with 19 bases between. Germline assignment: CDR1 SGHAT and CDR2 FQNNGV. CDR3 length equals 18 residues.